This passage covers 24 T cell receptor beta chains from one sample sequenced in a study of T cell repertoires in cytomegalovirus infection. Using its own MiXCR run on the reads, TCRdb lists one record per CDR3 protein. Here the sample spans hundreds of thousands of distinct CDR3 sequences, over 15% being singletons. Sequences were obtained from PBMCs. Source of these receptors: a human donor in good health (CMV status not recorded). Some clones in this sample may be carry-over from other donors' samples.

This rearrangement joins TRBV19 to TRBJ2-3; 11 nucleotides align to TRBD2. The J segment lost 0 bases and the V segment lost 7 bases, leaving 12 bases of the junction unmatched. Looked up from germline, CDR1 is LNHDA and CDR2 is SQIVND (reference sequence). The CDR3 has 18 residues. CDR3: CASTTRRLAGGSTDTQYF. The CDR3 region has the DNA TGTGCCAGTACCACTAGGCGCCTAGCGGGGGGTAGCACAGATACGCAGTATTTT. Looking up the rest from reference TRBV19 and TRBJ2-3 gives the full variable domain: DGGITQSPKYLFRKEGQNVTLSCEQNLNHDAMYWYRQDPGQGLRLIYYSQIVNDFQKGDIAEGYSVSREKKESFPLTVTSAQKNPTAFYLCASTTRRLAGGSTDTQYFGPGTRLTVL.

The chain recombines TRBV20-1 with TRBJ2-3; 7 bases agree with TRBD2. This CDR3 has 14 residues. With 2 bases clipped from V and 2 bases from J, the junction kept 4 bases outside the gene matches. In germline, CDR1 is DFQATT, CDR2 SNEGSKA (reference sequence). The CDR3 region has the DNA TGCAGTGCTAGACTAGCGGCTAACACAGATACGCAGTATTTT. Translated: CSARLAANTDTQYF.

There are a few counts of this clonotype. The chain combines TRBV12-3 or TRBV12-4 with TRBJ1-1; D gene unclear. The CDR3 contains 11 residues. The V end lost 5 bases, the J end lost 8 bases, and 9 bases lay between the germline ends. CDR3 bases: TGTGCCAGCAGTATTCAGGAGGAAGCTTTCTTT. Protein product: CASSIQEEAFF.

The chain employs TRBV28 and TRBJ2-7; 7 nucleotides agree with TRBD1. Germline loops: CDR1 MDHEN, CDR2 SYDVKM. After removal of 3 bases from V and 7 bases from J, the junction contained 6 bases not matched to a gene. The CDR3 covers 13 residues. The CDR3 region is CASSFGQAGEQYF. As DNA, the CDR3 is TGTGCCAGCAGTTTTGGACAGGCTGGGGAGCAGTACTTC.

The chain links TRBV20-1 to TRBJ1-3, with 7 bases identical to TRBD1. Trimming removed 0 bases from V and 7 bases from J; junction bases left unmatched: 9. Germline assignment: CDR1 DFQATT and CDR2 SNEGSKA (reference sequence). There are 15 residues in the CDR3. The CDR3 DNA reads TGCAGTGCTAGAGATCCGGGGGGCAGGGGGAACACCATATATTTT. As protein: CSARDPGGRGNTIYF.

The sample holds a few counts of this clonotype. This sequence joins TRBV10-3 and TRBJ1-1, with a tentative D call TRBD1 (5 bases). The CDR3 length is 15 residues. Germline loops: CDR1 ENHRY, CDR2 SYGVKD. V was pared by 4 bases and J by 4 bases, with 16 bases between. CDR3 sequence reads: CAISALRGIPTEAFF. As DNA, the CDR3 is TGTGCCATCAGTGCCCTGAGGGGTATCCCCACTGAAGCTTTCTTT.

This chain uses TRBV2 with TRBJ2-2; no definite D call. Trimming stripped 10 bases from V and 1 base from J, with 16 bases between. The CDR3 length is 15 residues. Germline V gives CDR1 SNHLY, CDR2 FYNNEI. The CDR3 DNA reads TGTGCCACCAATGGGCAGGCCCAGAACACCGGGGAGCTGTTTTTT. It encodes CATNGQAQNTGELFF.

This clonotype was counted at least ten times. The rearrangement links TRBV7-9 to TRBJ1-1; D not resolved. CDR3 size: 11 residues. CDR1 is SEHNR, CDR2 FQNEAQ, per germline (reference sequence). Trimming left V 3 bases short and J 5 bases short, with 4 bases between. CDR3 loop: CASSFATEAFF. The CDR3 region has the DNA TGTGCCAGCAGCTTTGCGACTGAAGCTTTCTTT.

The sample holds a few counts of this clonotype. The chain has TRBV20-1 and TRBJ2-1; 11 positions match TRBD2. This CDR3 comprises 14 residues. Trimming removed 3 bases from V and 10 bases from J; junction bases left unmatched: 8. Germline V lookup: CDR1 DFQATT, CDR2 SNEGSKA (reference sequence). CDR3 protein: CSASNSGGGWEQFF. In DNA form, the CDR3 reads TGCAGTGCTAGTAATAGCGGGGGGGGGTGGGAGCAGTTCTTC.

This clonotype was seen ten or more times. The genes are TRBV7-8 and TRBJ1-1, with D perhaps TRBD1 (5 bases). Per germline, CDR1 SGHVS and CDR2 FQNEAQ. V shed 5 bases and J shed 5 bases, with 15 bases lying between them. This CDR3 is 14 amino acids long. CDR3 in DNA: TGTGCCAGCAGCCCGGGACCGCGGGGAACTGAAGCTTTCTTT. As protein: CASSPGPRGTEAFF. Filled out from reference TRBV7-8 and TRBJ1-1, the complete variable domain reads GAGVSQSPRYKVAKRGQDVALRCDPISGHVSLFWYQQALGQGPEFLTYFQNEAQLDKSGLPSDRFFAERPEGSVSTLKIQRTQQEDSAVYLCASSPGPRGTEAFFGQGTRLTVV.

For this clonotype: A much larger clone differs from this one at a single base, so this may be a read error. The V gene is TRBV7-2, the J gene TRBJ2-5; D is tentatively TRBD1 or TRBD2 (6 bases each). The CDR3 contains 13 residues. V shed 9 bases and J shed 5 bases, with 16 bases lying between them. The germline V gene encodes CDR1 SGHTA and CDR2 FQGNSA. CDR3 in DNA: TGTGCCAGTACCCTTTGGGGGGCTGAGACCCAGTACTTC. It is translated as CASTLWGAETQYF.

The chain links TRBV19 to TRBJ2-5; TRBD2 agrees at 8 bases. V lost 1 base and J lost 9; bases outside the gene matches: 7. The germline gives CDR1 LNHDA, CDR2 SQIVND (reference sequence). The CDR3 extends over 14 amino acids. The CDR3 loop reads CASSIGSGSPSQYF. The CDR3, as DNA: TGTGCCAGTAGTATAGGGAGCGGGAGCCCGTCCCAGTACTTC.

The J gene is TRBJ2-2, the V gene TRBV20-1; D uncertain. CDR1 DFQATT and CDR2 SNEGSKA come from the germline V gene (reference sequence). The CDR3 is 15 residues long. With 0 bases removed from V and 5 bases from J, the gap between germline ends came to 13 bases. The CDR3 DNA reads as TGCAGTGCTAGAGATGAACAGAGACTTACCGGGGAGCTGTTTTTT. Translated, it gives CSARDEQRLTGELFF.

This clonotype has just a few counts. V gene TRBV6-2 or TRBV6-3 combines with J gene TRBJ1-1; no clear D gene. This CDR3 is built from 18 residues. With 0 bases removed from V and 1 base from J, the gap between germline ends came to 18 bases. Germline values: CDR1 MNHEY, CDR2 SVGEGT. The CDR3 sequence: CASSYSGSDLSWNTEAFF. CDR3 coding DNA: TGTGCCAGCAGTTACTCCGGATCCGACTTATCCTGGAACACTGAAGCTTTCTTT.

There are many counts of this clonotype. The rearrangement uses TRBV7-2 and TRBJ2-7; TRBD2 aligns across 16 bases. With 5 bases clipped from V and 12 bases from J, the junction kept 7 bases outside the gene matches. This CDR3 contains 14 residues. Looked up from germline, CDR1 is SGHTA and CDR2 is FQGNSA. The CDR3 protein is CASSPGTSGGGLYF. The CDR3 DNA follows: TGTGCCAGCAGCCCCGGGACTAGCGGGGGGGGACTGTACTTC.

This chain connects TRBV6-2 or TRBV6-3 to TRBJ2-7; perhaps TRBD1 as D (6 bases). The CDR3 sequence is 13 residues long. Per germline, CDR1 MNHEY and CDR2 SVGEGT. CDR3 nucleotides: TGTGTCACCTCCGGGACATACTCCTACGAGCAGTACTTC. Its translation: CVTSGTYSYEQYF.

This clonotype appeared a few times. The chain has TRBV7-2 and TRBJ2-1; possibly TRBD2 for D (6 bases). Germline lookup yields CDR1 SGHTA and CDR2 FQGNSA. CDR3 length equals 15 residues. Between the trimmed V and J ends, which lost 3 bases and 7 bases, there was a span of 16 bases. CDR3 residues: CASSFSRRRGNEQFF. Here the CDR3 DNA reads TGTGCCAGCAGCTTCTCGAGGAGACGGGGGAATGAGCAGTTCTTC.

The CDR3 loop is CASSPLPGQNTGELFF. The CDR3 DNA is TGTGCCAGCAGCCCCCTTCCCGGACAAAACACCGGGGAGCTGTTTTTT. The J gene is TRBJ2-2, the V gene TRBV14; a weak D match, TRBD1 (5 bases). V was shortened by 4 bases and J by 2 bases, with 14 bases between the two germline ends. In germline, CDR1 is SGHDN, CDR2 FVKESK. The CDR3 contains 16 residues.

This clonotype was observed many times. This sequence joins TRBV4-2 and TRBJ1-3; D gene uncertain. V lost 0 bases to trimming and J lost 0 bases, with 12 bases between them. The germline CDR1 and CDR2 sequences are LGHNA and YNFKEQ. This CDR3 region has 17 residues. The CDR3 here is CASSQDNWFSSGNTIYF. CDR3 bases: TGTGCCAGCAGCCAAGATAACTGGTTCAGCTCTGGAAACACCATATATTTT.

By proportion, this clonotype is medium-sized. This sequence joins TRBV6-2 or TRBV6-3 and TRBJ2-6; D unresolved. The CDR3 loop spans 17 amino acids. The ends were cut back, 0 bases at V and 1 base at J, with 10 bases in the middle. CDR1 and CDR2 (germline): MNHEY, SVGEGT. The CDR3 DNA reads TGTGCCAGCAGTTACTCCCTTACAGAGTCTGGGGCCAACGTCCTGACTTTC. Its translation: CASSYSLTESGANVLTF.

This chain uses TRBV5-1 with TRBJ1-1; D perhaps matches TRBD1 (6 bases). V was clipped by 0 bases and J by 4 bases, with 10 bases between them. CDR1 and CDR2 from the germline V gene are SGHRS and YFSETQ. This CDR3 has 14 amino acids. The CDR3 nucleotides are TGCGCCAGCAGCTTGGAGGCAGGGGCCACTGAAGCTTTCTTT. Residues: CASSLEAGATEAFF.

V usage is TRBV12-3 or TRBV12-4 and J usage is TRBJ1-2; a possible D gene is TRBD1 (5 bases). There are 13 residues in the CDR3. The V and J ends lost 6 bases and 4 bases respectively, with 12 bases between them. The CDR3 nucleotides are TGTGCCAGCAGGGCAGGGCGGATCTATGGCTACACCTTC. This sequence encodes CASRAGRIYGYTF.

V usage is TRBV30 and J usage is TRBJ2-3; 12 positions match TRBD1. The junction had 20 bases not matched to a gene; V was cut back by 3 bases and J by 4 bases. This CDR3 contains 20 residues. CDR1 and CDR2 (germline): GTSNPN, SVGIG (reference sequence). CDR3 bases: TGTGCCTGGAGCACGTCCCGGGACAGGGGGCGAGCGACTTTTGCAGATACGCAGTATTTT. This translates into CAWSTSRDRGRATFADTQYF.

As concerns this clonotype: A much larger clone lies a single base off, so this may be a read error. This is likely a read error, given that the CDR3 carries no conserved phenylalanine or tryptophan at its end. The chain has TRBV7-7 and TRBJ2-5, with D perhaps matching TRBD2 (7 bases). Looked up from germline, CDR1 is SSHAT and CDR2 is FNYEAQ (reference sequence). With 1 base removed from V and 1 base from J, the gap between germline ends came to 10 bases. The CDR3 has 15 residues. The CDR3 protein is CASSLVGGRQETQYL. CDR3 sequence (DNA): TGTGCCAGCAGCTTAGTGGGGGGGCGCCAAGAGACCCAGTACTTA.